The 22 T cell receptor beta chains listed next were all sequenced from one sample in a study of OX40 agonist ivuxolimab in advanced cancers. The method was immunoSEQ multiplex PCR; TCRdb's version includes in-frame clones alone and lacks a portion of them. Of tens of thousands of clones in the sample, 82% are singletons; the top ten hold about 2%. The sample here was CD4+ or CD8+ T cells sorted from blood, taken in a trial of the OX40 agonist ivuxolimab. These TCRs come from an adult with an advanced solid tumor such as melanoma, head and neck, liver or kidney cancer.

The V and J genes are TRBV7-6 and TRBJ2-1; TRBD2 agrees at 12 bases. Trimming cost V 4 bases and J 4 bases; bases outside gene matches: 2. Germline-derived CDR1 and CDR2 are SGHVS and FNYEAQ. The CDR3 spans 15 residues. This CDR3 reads CASSSGLAGYNEQFF. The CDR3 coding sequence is TGTGCCAGCAGCTCAGGACTAGCGGGGTACAATGAGCAGTTCTTC.

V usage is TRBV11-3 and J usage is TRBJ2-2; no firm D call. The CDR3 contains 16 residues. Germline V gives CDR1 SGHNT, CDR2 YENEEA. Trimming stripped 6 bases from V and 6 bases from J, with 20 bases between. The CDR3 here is CASSKLSDLKAGELFF. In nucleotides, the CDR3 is TGTGCCAGCAGTAAATTAAGCGATCTCAAGGCCGGGGAGCTGTTTTTT.

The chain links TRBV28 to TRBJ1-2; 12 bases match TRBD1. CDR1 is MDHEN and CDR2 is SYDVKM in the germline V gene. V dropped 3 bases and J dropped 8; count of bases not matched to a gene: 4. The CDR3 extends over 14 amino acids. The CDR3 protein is CASSLGQGASGYTF. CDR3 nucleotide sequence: TGTGCCAGCAGTTTGGGACAGGGGGCATCGGGCTACACCTTC.

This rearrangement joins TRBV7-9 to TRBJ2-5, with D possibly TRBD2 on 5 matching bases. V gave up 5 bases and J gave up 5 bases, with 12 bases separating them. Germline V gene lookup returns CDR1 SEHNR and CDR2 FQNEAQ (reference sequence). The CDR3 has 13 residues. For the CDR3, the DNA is TGTGCCAGCAGCGGCCGGGGTGGTGAGACCCAGTACTTC. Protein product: CASSGRGGETQYF.

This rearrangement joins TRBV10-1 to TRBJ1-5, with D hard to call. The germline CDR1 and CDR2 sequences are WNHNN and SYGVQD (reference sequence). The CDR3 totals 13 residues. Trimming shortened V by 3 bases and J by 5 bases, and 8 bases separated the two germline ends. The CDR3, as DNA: TGCGCCAGCAGTGAAGGCAGAGATCAGCCCCAGCATTTT. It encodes CASSEGRDQPQHF.

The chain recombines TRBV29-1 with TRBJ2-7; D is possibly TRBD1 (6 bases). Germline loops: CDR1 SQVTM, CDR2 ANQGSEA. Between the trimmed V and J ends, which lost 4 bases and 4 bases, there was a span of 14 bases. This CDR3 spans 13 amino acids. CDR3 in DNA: TGCAGCGTTGGTGGGGGCCTGGGGTACGAGCAGTACTTC. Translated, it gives CSVGGGLGYEQYF.

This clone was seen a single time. The CDR3 nucleotides are TGTGCCACCAGCCCAAGAGTGACAGGGGTCGGCTACACCTTC. Protein sequence: CATSPRVTGVGYTF. This sequence joins TRBV15 and TRBJ1-2; 8 nucleotides line up with TRBD1. Germline V gene data show CDR1 as LNHNV and CDR2 as YYDKDF (reference sequence). The CDR3 totals 14 residues. V trimming: 5 bases; J trimming: 8 bases; junction bases outside the gene matches: 10.

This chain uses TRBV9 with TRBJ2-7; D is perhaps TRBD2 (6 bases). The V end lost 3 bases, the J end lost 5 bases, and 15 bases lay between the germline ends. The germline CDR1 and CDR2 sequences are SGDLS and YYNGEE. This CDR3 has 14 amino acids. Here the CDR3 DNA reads TGTGCCAGCAGCGACCCGGGAGCCGTGGACGAGCAGTACTTC. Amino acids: CASSDPGAVDEQYF.

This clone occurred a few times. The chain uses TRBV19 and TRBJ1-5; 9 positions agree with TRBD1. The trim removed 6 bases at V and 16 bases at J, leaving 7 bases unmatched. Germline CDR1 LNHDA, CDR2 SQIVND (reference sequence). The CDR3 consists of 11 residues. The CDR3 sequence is CASSGQGPIHF. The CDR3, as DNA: TGTGCCAGTAGCGGACAGGGGCCCATCCATTTT.

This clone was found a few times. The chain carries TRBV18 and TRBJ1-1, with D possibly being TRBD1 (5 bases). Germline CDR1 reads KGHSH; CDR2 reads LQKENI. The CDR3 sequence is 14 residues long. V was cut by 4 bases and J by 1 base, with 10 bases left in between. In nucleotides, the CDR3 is TGTGCCAGCTCACGCGACAGACAGAACACTGAAGCTTTCTTT. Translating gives CASSRDRQNTEAFF.

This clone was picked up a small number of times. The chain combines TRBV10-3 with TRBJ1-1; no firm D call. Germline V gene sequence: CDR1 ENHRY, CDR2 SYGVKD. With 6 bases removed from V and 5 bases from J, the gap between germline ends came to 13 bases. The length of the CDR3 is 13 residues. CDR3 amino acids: CAIRTQEVTEAFF. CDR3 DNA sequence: TGTGCCATCAGGACCCAGGAGGTAACTGAAGCTTTCTTT.

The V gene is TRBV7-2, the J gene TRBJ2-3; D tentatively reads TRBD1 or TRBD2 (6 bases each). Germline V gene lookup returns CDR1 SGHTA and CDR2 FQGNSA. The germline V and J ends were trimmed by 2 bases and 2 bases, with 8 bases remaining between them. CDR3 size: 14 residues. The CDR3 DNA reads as TGTGCCAGCAGCTTAAGGGGGGACACAGATACGCAGTATTTT. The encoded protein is CASSLRGDTDTQYF.

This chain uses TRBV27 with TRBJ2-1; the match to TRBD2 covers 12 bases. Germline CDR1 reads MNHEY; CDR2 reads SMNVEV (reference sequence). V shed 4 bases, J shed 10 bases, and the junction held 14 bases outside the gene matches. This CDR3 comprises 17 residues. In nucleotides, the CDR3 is TGTGCCAGCAGTTCCTCCACCCTAGCGGGGGGGCAGTACGAGCAGTTCTTC. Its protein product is CASSSSTLAGGQYEQFF.

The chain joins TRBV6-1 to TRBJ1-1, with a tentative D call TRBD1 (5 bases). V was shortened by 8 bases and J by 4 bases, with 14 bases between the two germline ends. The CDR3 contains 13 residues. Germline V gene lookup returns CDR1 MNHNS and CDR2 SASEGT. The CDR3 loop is CASGETVGTEAFF. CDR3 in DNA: TGTGCCAGCGGCGAGACAGTAGGCACTGAAGCTTTCTTT.

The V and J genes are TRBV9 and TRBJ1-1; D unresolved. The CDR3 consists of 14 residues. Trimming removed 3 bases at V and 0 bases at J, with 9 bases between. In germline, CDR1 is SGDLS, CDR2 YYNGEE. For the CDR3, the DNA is TGTGCCAGCAGCGGCGACATGCTGAACACTGAAGCTTTCTTT. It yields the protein CASSGDMLNTEAFF.

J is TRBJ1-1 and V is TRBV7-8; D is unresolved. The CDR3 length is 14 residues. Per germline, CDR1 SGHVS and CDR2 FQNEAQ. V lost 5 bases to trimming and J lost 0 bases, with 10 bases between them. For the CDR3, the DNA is TGTGCCAGCAGCCCGACATATATGAACACTGAAGCTTTCTTT. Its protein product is CASSPTYMNTEAFF.

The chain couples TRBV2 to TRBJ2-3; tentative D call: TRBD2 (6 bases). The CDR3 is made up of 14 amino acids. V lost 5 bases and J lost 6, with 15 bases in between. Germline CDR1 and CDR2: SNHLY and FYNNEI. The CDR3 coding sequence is TGTGCCAGCAGTTGGGACGGAGGGGAGGATACGCAGTATTTT. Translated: CASSWDGGEDTQYF.

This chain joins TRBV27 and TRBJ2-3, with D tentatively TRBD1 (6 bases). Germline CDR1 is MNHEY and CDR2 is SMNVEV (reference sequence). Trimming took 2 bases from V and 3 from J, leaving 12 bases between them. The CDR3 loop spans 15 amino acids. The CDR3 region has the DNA TGTGCCAGCAGTTTAAGGGGGTTCGGTACAGATACGCAGTATTTT. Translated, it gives CASSLRGFGTDTQYF.

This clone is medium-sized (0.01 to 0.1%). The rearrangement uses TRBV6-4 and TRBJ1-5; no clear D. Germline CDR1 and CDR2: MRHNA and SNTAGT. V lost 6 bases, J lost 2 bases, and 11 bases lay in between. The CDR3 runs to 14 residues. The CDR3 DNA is TGTGCCAGCAGCATGGAATATGGCAATCAGCCCCAGCATTTT. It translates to CASSMEYGNQPQHF.

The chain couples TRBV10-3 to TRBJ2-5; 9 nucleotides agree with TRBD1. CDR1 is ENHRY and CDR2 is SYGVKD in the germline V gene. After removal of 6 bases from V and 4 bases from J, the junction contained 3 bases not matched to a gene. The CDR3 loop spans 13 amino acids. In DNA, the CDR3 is TGTGCCATCAGGACAGGGGGAGGAGAGACCCAGTACTTC. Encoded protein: CAIRTGGGETQYF.

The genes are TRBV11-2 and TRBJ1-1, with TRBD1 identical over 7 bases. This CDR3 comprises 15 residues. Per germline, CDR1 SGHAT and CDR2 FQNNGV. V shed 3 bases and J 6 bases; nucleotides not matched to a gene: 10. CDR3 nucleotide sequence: TGTGCCAGCAGCTTTCTTTCGACAGGGAGGTCTGAAGCTTTCTTT. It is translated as CASSFLSTGRSEAFF.

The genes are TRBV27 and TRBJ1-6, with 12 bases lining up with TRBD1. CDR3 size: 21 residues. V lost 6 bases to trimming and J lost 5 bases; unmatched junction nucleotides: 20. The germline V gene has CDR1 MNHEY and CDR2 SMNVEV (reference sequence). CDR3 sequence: CASRTGQGATRSYVNNSPLHF. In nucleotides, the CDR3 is TGTGCCAGCAGAACGGGACAGGGGGCCACCCGCTCTTATGTAAATAATTCACCCCTCCACTTT.